This T cell receptor (beta chain) is drawn from a study of identical twins. Study outcomes and limitations: The authors drew conclusions from cross-sectional statistical analysis rather than following the same donors.

TCRdb reprocessed the 5' RACE reads with MiXCR, giving one entry per CDR3 protein. The sample carries about 530,000 distinct CDR3 sequences, around 20% recorded once. V lost 7 bases to trimming and J lost 4 bases; unmatched junction nucleotides: 8. The germline CDR1 and CDR2 sequences are SGHRS and YFSETQ. This CDR3 has 15 residues. This clonotype has more than one count but fewer than ten. What it binds is unknown. This sample also belongs to another study, concerning yellow fever vaccine responses in identical twins.

This clonotype was sampled from a woman aged 18 to 35 in good health. The source material was CD4+ T cells sorted from blood. The chain carries TRBV5-1 and TRBJ2-2; 9 nucleotides match TRBD2. CDR3 in DNA: TGCGCCAGCGGCGAGCGGGGGGATGGCACCGGGGAGCTGTTTTTT. Translation: CASGERGDGTGELFF.